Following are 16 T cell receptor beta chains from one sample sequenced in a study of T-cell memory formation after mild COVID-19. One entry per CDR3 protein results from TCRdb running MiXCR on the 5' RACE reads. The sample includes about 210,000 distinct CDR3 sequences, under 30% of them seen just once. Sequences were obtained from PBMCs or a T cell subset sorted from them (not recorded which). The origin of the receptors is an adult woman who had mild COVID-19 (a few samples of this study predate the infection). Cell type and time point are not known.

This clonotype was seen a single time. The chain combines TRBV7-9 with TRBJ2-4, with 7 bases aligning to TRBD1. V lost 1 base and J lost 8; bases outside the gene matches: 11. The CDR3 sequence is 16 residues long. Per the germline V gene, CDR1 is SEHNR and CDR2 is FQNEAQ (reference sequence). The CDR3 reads CASSLDDRAFGDIQYF. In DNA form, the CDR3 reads TGTGCCAGCAGCTTAGACGACAGGGCGTTCGGTGACATTCAGTACTTC.

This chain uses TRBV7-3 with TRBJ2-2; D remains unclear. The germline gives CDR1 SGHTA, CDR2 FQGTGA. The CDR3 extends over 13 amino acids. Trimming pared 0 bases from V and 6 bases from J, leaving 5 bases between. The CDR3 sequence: CASSLTVPGELFF. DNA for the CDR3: TGTGCCAGCAGCTTAACGGTCCCCGGGGAGCTGTTTTTT.

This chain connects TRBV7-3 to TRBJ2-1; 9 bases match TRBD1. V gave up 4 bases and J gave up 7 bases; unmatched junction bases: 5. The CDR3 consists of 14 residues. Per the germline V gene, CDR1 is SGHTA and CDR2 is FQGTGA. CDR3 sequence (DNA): TGTGCCAGCAGCTCCGGGACAGGGATTAATGAGCAGTTCTTC. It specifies CASSSGTGINEQFF.

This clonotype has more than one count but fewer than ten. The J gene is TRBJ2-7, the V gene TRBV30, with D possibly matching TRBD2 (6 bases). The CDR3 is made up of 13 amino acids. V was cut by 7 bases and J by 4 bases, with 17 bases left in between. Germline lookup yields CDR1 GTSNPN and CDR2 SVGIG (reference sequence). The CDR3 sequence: CASTRDGRYEQYF. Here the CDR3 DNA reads TGTGCCTCTACTCGGGACGGGAGATACGAGCAGTACTTC.

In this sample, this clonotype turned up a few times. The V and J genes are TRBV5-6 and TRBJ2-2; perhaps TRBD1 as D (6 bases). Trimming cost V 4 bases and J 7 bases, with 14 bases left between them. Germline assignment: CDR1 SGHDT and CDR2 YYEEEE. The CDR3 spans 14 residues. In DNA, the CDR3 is TGTGCCAGCAGCCGAGGTGGGGGCATCGGGGAGCTGTTTTTT. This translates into CASSRGGGIGELFF. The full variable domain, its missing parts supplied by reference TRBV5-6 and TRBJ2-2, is DAGVTQSPTHLIKTRGQQVTLRCSPKSGHDTVSWYQQALGQGPQFIFQYYEEEERQRGNFPDRFSGHQFPNYSSELNVNALLLGDSALYLCASSRGGGIGELFFGEGSRLTVL.

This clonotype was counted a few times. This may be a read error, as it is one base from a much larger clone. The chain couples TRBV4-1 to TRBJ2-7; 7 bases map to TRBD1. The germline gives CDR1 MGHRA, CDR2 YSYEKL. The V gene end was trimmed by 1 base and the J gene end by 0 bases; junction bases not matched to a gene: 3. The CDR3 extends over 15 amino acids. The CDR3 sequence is CASSQVRDSSYEQYF. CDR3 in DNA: TGCGCCAGCAGCCAAGTTAGGGACAGCTCCTACGAGCAGTACTTC.

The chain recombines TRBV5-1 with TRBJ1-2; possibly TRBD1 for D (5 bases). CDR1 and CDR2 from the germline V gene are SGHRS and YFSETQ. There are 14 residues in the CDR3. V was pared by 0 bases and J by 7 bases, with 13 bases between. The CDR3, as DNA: TGCGCCAGCAGCTTGGGGGCAGGGATCTCTGGCTACACCTTC. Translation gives CASSLGAGISGYTF.

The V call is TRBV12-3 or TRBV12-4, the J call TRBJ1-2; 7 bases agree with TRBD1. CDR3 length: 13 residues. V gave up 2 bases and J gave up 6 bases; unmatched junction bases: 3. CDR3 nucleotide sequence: TGTGCCAGCAGTTTAACAGGGGTAGATGGCTACACCTTC. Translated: CASSLTGVDGYTF.

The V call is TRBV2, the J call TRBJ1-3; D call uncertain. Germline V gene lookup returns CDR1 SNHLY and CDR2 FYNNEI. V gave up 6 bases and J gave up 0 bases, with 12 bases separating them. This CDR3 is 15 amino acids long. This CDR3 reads CASSSDGGSGNTIYF. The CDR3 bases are TGTGCCAGCAGCTCGGACGGCGGCTCTGGAAACACCATATATTTT.

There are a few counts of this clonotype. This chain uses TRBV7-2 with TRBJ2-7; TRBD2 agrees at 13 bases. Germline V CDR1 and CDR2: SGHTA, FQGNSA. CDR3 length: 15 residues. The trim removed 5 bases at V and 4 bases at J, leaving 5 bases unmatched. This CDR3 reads CASSIRTSGGYEQYF. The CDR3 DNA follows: TGTGCCAGCAGCATACGGACTAGCGGGGGTTACGAGCAGTACTTC.

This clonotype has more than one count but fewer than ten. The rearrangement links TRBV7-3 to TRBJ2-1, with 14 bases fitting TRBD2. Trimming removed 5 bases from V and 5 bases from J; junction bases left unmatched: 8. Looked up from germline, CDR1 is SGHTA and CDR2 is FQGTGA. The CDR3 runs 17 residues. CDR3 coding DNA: TGTGCCAGCAGCCCGACTAGCGGGGGGGCTAGCGACAATGAGCAGTTCTTC. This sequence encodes CASSPTSGGASDNEQFF.

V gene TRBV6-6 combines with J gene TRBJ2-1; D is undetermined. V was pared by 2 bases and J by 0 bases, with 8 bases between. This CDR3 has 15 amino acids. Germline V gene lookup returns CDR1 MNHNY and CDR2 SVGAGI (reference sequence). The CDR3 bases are TGTGCCAGCAGTTACAGGAAAAGCTCCTACAATGAGCAGTTCTTC. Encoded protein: CASSYRKSSYNEQFF.

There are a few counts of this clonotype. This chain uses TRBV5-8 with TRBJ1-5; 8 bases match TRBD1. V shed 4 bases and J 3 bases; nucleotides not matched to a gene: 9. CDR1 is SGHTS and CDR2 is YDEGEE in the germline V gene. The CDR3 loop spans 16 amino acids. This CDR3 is CASSPRTGINNQPQHF. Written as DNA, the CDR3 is TGTGCCAGCAGCCCCAGGACAGGGATTAACAATCAGCCCCAGCATTTT. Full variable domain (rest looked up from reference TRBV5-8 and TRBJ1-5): EAGVTQSPTHLIKTRGQQATLRCSPISGHTSVYWYQQALGLGLQFLLWYDEGEERNRGNFPPRFSGRQFPNYSSELNVNALELEDSALYLCASSPRTGINNQPQHFGDGTRLSIL.

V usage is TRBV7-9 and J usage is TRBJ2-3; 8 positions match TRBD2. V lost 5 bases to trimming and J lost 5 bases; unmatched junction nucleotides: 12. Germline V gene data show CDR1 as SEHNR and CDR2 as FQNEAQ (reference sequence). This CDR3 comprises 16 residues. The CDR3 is CASSPPWAGGGDTQYF. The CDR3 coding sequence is TGTGCCAGCAGCCCTCCTTGGGCGGGGGGTGGAGATACGCAGTATTTT.

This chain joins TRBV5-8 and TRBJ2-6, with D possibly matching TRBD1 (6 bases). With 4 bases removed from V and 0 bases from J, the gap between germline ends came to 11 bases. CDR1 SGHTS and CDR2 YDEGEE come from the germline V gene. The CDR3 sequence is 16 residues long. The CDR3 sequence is CASSPGQFSGANVLTF. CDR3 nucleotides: TGTGCCAGCAGCCCAGGACAGTTCTCTGGGGCCAACGTCCTGACTTTC. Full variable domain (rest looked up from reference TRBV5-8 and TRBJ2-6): EAGVTQSPTHLIKTRGQQATLRCSPISGHTSVYWYQQALGLGLQFLLWYDEGEERNRGNFPPRFSGRQFPNYSSELNVNALELEDSALYLCASSPGQFSGANVLTFGAGSRLTVL.

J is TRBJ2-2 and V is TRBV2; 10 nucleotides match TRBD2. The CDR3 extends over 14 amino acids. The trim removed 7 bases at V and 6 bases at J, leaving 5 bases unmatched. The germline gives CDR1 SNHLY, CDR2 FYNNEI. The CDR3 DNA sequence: TGTGCCAGCAAGTGGGGACTAGCGCCCGGGGAGCTGTTTTTT. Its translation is CASKWGLAPGELFF.